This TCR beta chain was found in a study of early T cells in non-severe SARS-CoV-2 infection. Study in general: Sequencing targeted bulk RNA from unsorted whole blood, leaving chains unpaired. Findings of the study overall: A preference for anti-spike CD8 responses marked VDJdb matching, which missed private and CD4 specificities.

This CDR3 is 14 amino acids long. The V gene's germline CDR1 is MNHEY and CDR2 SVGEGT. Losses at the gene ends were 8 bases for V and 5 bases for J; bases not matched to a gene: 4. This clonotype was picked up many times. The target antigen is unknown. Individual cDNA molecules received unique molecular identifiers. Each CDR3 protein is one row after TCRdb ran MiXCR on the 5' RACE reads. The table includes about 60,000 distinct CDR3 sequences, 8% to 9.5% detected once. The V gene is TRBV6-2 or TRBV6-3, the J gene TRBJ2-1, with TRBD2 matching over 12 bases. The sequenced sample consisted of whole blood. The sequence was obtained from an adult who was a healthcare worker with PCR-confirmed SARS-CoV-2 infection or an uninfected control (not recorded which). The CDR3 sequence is CASSSGRADNEQFF. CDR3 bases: TGTGCCAGCTCTAGCGGGAGGGCCGACAATGAGCAGTTCTTC.